The clone carrying this T cell receptor (beta chain) has only a few counts. Its antigen remains unknown. The entry originates in a study of OX40 agonist ivuxolimab in advanced cancers. Study details: Subjects had a mean age of about 57 years, with a range of 23 to 79; just over 80% were male. Study-wide findings and caveats: Also present in some nonresponders was a low level of normalized T-cell clonal expansion.

The table came from immunoSEQ multiplex PCR; TCRdb's copy has only in-frame clones and leaves some out. The sample lists approximately 52,000 clones, around 85% occurring once. The germline CDR1 and CDR2 sequences are SEHNR and FQNEAQ (reference sequence). The CDR3 loop spans 16 amino acids. Losses at the gene ends were 3 bases for V and 7 bases for J; bases not matched to a gene: 8. The chain is built from TRBV7-9 and TRBJ2-1; 11 nucleotides align to TRBD2. This sample comprised CD4+ or CD8+ T cells sorted from blood, obtained in a trial of the OX40 agonist ivuxolimab. The TCR originated in an adult with an advanced solid tumor such as melanoma, head and neck, liver or kidney cancer. In nucleotides, the CDR3 is TGTGCCAGCAGCTTTAGCGGGAGGGCCCTAGGGAATGAGCAGTTCTTC. Residues: CASSFSGRALGNEQFF.